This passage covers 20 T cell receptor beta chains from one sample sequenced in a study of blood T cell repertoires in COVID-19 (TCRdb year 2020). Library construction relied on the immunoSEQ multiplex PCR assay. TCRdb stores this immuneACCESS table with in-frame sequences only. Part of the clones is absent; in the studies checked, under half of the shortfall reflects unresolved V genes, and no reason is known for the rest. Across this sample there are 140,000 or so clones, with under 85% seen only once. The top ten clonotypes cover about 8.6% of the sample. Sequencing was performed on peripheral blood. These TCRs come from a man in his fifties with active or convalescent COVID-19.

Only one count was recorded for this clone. The CDR3 loop is CASHLTGGGEKLFF. Here the CDR3 DNA reads TGTGCCAGCCACCTGACAGGGGGGGGCGAAAAACTGTTTTTT. The chain is built from TRBV25-1 and TRBJ1-4, with 9 bases matching TRBD1. CDR1 is MGHDK and CDR2 is SYGVNS in the germline V gene. The CDR3 loop spans 14 amino acids. The J segment lost 8 bases and the V segment lost 8 bases, leaving 9 bases of the junction unmatched.

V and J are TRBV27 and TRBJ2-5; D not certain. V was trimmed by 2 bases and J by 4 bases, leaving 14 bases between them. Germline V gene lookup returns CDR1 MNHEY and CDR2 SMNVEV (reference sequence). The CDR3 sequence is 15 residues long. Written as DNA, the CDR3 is TGTGCCAGCAGTTTAGTTCGGCGGAGCTTAGAGACCCAGTACTTC. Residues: CASSLVRRSLETQYF.

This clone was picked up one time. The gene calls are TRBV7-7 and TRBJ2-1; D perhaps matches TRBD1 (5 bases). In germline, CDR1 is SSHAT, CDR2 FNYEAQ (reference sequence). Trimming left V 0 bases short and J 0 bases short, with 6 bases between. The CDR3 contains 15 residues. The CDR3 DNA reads TGTGCCAGCAGCTTAGCCAGGGACTCCTACAATGAGCAGTTCTTC. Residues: CASSLARDSYNEQFF.

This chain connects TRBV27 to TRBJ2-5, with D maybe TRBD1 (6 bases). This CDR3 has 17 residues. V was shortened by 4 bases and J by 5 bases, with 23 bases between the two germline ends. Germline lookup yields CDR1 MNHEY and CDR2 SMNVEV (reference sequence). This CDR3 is CASSSLFGTPESETQYF. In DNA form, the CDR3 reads TGTGCCAGCAGTTCCCTCTTCGGGACACCCGAGTCGGAGACCCAGTACTTC.

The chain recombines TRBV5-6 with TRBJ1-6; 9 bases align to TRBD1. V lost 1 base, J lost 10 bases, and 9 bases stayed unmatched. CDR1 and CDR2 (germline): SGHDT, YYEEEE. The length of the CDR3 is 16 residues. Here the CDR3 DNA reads TGTGCCAGCAGCTTGAACCCCGGGACAGGGTACTCACCCCTCCACTTT. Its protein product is CASSLNPGTGYSPLHF. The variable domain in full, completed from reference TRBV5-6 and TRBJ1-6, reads DAGVTQSPTHLIKTRGQQVTLRCSPKSGHDTVSWYQQALGQGPQFIFQYYEEEERQRGNFPDRFSGHQFPNYSSELNVNALLLGDSALYLCASSLNPGTGYSPLHFGNGTRLTVT.

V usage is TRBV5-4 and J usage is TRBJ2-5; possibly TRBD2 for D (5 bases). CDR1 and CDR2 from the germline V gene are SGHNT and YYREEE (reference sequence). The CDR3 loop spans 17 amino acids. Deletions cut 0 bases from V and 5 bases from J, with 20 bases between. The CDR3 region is CASSLAANQRRRETQYF. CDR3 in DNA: TGTGCCAGCAGCTTGGCTGCTAATCAGAGGAGGAGGGAGACCCAGTACTTC.

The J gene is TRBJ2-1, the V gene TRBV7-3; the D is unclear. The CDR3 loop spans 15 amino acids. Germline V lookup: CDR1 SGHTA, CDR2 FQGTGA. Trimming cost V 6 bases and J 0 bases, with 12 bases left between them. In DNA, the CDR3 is TGTGCCAGCAGTTCCCGACAAAGCTCCTACAATGAGCAGTTCTTC. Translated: CASSSRQSSYNEQFF.

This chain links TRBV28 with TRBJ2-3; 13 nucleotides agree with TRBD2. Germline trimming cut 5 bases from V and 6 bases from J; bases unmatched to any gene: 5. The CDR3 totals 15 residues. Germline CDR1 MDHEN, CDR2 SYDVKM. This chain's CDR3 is CASSPPGLAGDTQYF. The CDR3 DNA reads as TGTGCCAGCAGTCCACCGGGACTAGCGGGGGATACGCAGTATTTT.

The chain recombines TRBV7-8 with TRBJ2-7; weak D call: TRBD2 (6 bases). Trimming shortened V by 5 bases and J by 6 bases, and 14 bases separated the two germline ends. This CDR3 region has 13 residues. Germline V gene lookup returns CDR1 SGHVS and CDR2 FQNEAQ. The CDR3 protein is CASSLIMGGEQYF. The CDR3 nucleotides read TGTGCCAGCAGCCTCATTATGGGGGGCGAGCAGTACTTC.

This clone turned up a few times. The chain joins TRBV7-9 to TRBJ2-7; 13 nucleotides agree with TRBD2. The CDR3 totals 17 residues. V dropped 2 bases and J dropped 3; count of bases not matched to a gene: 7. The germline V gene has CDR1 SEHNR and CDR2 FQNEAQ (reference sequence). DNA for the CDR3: TGTGCCAGCAGCTTATCGAGGGGACTAGCGGGAAGCTACGAGCAGTACTTC. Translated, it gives CASSLSRGLAGSYEQYF.

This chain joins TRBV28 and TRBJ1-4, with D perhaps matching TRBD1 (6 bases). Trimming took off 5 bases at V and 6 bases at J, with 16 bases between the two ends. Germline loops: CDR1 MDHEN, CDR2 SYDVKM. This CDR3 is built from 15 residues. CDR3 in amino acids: CASSLYRAADEKLFF. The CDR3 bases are TGTGCCAGCAGTCTCTACAGGGCGGCAGATGAAAAACTGTTTTTT.

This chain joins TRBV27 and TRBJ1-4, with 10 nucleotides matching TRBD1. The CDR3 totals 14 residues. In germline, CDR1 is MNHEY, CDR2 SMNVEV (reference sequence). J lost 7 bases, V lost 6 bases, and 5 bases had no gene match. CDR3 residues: CASSPGTGAEKLFF. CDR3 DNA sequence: TGTGCCAGCAGCCCCGGGACAGGGGCTGAAAAACTGTTTTTT.

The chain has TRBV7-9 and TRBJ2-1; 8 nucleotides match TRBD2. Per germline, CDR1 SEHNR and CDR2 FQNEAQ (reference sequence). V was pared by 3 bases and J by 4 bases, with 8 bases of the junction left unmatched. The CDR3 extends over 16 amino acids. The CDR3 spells CASSFDLGGRYNEQFF. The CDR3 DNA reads TGTGCCAGCAGCTTCGATTTGGGCGGGAGGTACAATGAGCAGTTCTTC.

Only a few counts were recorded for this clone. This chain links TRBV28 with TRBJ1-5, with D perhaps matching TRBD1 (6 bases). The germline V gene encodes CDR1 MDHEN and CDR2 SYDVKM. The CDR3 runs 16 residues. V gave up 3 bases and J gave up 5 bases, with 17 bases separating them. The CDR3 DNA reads TGTGCCAGCAGTTTTACATCAGGGGCAGGAGATCAGCCCCAGCATTTT. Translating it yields CASSFTSGAGDQPQHF. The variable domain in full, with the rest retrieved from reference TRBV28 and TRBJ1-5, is DVKVTQSSRYLVKRTGEKVFLECVQDMDHENMFWYRQDPGLGLRLIYFSYDVKMKEKGDIPEGYSVSREKKERFSLILESASTNQTSMYLCASSFTSGAGDQPQHFGDGTRLSIL.

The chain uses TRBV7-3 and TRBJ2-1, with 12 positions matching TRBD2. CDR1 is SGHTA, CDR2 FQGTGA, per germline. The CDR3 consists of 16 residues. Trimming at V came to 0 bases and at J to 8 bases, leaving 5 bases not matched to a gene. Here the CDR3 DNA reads TGTGCCAGCAGCTTAACGGGTCTAGCGGGAGGGGATGAGCAGTTCTTC. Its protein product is CASSLTGLAGGDEQFF.

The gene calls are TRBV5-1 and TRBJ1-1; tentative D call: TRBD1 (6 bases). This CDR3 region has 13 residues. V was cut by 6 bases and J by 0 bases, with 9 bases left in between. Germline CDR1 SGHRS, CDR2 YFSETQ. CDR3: CASKGDVNTEAFF. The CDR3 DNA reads TGCGCCAGCAAGGGGGATGTGAACACTGAAGCTTTCTTT.

CDR3 protein: CASRLASGSYNEQFF. The CDR3 nucleotides read TGTGCCAGCCGACTCGCATCGGGCTCCTACAATGAGCAGTTCTTC. The chain couples TRBV7-3 to TRBJ2-1; D not resolved. This CDR3 comprises 15 residues. Germline V gives CDR1 SGHTA, CDR2 FQGTGA. V was cut by 8 bases and J by 0 bases, with 14 bases left in between.

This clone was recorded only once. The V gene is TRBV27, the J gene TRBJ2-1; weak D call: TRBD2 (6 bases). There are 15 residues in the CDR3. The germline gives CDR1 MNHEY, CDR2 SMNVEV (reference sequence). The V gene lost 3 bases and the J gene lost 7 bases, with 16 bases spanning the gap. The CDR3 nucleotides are TGTGCCAGCAGTTTTGGGGACTTGACGGGAAATGAGCAGTTCTTC. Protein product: CASSFGDLTGNEQFF.

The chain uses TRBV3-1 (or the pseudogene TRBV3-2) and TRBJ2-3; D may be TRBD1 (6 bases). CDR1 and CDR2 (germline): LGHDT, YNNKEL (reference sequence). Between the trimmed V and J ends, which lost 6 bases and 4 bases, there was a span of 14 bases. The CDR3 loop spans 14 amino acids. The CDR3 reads CASSQRGKSDTQYF. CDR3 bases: TGTGCCAGCAGTCAGAGGGGGAAGTCAGATACGCAGTATTTT.

CDR3 protein: CASRRTEEAFF. The CDR3 region has the DNA TGTGCCAGCAGGAGGACAGAAGAAGCTTTCTTT. V is TRBV12-3 or TRBV12-4 and J is TRBJ1-1; TRBD1 might be the D (6 bases). The germline V and J ends were trimmed by 6 bases and 8 bases, with 10 bases remaining between them. This CDR3 is built from 11 residues.